This T cell receptor (beta chain) was identified during a study of T cells in Graves' hyperthyroidism and ophthalmopathy. Study-level information: Pretreatment peripheral blood was obtained at initial diagnosis. Study-level points and caveats: Blood also showed most of the thyroid clonotypes that were expanded above 0.001. Ophthalmopathy was model-predicted a median roughly six months pre-onset.

Researchers amplified the TCR beta CDR3 regions from RNA transcripts. TCR CDR3 regions were first amplified by RT-PCR with HTBI primers. TCRdb processed the multiplex PCR reads anew with MiXCR; each CDR3 protein has one entry. This table has about 350,000 distinct CDR3 sequences, 18% appearing once. This clonotype has a count of ten or more. Its antigen is currently unknown. Germline V gene data show CDR1 as LNHDA and CDR2 as SQIVND (reference sequence). Trimming left V 7 bases short and J 5 bases short, with 12 bases between. The CDR3 has 13 amino acids. The sequenced sample was blood. The sequence was obtained from a middle-aged woman with Graves' ophthalmopathy. This chain joins TRBV19 and TRBJ1-5; a weak D match, TRBD1 (5 bases). Here the CDR3 DNA reads TGTGCCAGTAAGGGGCAGTTATATCAGCCCCAGCATTTT. The encoded protein is CASKGQLYQPQHF.